This T cell receptor beta chain came from a study of response to subunit inactivated influenza vaccine. Study-wide results and limits: After each seasonal influenza vaccination, few new T cells are recruited, the authors suggested.

This clonotype has just a few counts. The antigen is undetermined. TCRdb itself ran the RT-PCR reads through MiXCR, one entry per CDR3 protein. The table shows around 530,000 distinct CDR3 sequences, with over 9.5% occurring only once. This CDR3 region has 16 residues. V lost 4 bases, J lost 2 bases, and 4 bases stayed unmatched. Per germline, CDR1 KGHDR and CDR2 SFDVKD. The material was PBMCs from blood, obtained on the day of vaccination. The clonotype comes from a man aged 50 or older who received an inactivated influenza vaccine. The chain joins TRBV24-1 to TRBJ2-5; 12 bases are shared with TRBD2. The CDR3: CATSDWTSGVQETQYF. In DNA form, the CDR3 reads TGTGCCACCAGTGACTGGACTAGCGGGGTTCAAGAGACCCAGTACTTC.